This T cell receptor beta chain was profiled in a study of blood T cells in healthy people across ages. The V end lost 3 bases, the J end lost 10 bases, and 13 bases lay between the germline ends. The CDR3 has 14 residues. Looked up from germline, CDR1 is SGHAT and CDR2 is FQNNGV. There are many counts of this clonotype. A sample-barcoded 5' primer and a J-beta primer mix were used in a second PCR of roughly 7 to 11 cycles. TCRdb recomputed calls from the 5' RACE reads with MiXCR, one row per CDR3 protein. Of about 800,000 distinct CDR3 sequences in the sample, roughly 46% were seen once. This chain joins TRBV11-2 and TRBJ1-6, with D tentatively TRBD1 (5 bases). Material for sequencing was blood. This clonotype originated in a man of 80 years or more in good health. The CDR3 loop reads CASSLGVERSPLHF. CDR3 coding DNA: TGTGCCAGCAGCTTGGGGGTGGAAAGATCACCCCTCCACTTT.